Below are 20 T cell receptor beta chains sequenced from a single sample in a study of radiotherapy plus CTLA-4 blockade in lung cancer. Produced via immunoSEQ multiplex PCR; TCRdb's table is partial and in-frame only. The sample yields 56,000 or so clones, under 85% seen once. This specimen consisted of peripheral blood, obtained from a patient treated with radiotherapy plus ipilimumab. Receptors originate from a human donor with non-small cell lung cancer who had a partial response to radiotherapy plus ipilimumab.

This clone was detected once. The chain has TRBV19 and TRBJ1-1; the match to TRBD1 covers 8 bases. Germline V gene data show CDR1 as LNHDA and CDR2 as SQIVND (reference sequence). The length of the CDR3 is 16 residues. The J segment lost 6 bases and the V segment lost 5 bases, leaving 14 bases of the junction unmatched. Written as DNA, the CDR3 is TGTGCCAGTAGTCCTCCGAGGACAGGGCCTTTCGCTGAAGCTTTCTTT. Amino acid sequence: CASSPPRTGPFAEAFF.

The CDR3 DNA reads TGTGCCAGTACCCCCCATTCGGCAGATACGCAGTATTTT. This translates into CASTPHSADTQYF. V usage is TRBV19 and J usage is TRBJ2-3; D remains unclear. CDR1 and CDR2 (germline): LNHDA, SQIVND (reference sequence). The CDR3 is 13 amino acids. Deletions cut 7 bases from V and 4 bases from J, with 12 bases between.

The rearrangement joins TRBV7-8 to TRBJ1-1; maybe TRBD1 (5 bases). Germline CDR1 is SGHVS and CDR2 is FQNEAQ. The V gene lost 5 bases and the J gene lost 7 bases, with 17 bases spanning the gap. The CDR3 is 14 amino acids. CDR3 DNA sequence: TGTGCCAGCAGCCCCCGAGCGGGGCGAGGTGAAGCTTTCTTT. Translation gives CASSPRAGRGEAFF.

In this sample, this clone turned up a few times. The chain links TRBV5-6 to TRBJ2-7; D remains unclear. The CDR3 length is 13 residues. CDR1 and CDR2 (germline): SGHDT, YYEEEE. The V and J ends lost 0 bases and 5 bases respectively, with 9 bases between them. The CDR3 nucleotides read TGTGCCAGCAGCTTGGTTAGCAGTAACGAGCAGTACTTC. This gives the protein CASSLVSSNEQYF.

This sequence joins TRBV7-2 and TRBJ2-5; maybe TRBD1 (5 bases). CDR1 SGHTA and CDR2 FQGNSA come from the germline V gene. The V and J ends lost 2 bases and 5 bases respectively, with 12 bases between them. This CDR3 is 14 amino acids long. CDR3 loop: CASSLRQGGETQYF. Written as DNA, the CDR3 is TGTGCCAGCAGCTTACGGCAGGGTGGCGAGACCCAGTACTTC.

The rearrangement uses TRBV7-2 and TRBJ2-5; 7 positions match TRBD1. The CDR3 runs to 15 residues. Germline CDR1 is SGHTA and CDR2 is FQGNSA. V shed 5 bases, J shed 5 bases, and the junction held 11 bases outside the gene matches. For the CDR3, the DNA is TGTGCCAGCAGCATATTGACAGGGTTGTACGAGACCCAGTACTTC. Its translation: CASSILTGLYETQYF.

The chain employs TRBV5-1 and TRBJ2-1; 16 bases map to TRBD2. CDR1 and CDR2 from the germline V gene are SGHRS and YFSETQ. Losses at the gene ends were 4 bases for V and 0 bases for J; bases not matched to a gene: 13. The CDR3 has 21 residues. The chain's CDR3 is CASSRRPGTSGGGSSYNEQFF. The DNA for the CDR3 is TGCGCCAGCAGCAGGAGACCCGGGACTAGCGGGGGGGGGAGCTCCTACAATGAGCAGTTCTTC.

V is TRBV27 and J is TRBJ2-1; tentatively, D is TRBD1 (6 bases). The length of the CDR3 is 15 residues. Trimming removed 2 bases at V and 4 bases at J, with 12 bases between. Germline CDR1 reads MNHEY; CDR2 reads SMNVEV (reference sequence). The CDR3 sequence: CASSLTGSYYNEQFF. The CDR3 nucleotides read TGTGCCAGCAGTTTAACAGGGAGCTATTACAATGAGCAGTTCTTC.

The chain joins TRBV4-1 to TRBJ1-2; TRBD1 might be the D (6 bases). Germline CDR1 MGHRA, CDR2 YSYEKL. V was trimmed by 1 base and J by 0 bases, leaving 18 bases between them. CDR3 length: 18 amino acids. The CDR3 here is CASSQVFDRILSNYGYTF. Written as DNA, the CDR3 is TGCGCCAGCAGCCAAGTATTCGACAGGATTTTATCTAACTATGGCTACACCTTC.

This clone was counted a few times. The V and J genes are TRBV28 and TRBJ1-5; 8 bases line up with TRBD1. The CDR3 has 16 amino acids. J was trimmed by 3 bases and V by 8 bases; bases with no gene match: 12. The germline gives CDR1 MDHEN, CDR2 SYDVKM. DNA of the CDR3: TGTGCCAGCCGTCGATTCAGGGGGCTCACCAATCAGCCCCAGCATTTT. Amino acids: CASRRFRGLTNQPQHF.

This clone appeared a few times. The chain is built from TRBV2 and TRBJ2-7; D call uncertain. Looked up from germline, CDR1 is SNHLY and CDR2 is FYNNEI. The germline V and J ends were trimmed by 1 base and 4 bases, with 8 bases remaining between them. The CDR3 contains 13 residues. This chain's CDR3 is CASSEGHQYEQYF. CDR3 DNA sequence: TGTGCCAGCAGTGAAGGTCATCAGTACGAGCAGTACTTC. Looking up the rest from reference TRBV2 and TRBJ2-7 gives the full variable domain: EPEVTQTPSHQVTQMGQEVILRCVPISNHLYFYWYRQILGQKVEFLVSFYNNEISEKSEIFDDQFSVERPDGSNFTLKIRSTKLEDSAMYFCASSEGHQYEQYFGPGTRLTVT.

The CDR3 loop reads CASSLSIGQGSYEQYF. The CDR3 DNA is TGTGCCAGCAGTTTATCTATAGGACAGGGGTCCTACGAGCAGTACTTC. The genes are TRBV28 and TRBJ2-7, with 9 bases aligning to TRBD1. This CDR3 has 16 amino acids. Germline CDR1 reads MDHEN; CDR2 reads SYDVKM. V shed 1 base and J 1 base; nucleotides not matched to a gene: 5.

CDR3 protein: CASHGGYNTGELFF. CDR3 in DNA: TGTGCCAGCCATGGGGGGTACAACACCGGGGAGCTGTTTTTT. The genes are TRBV28 and TRBJ2-2; possibly TRBD2 for D (6 bases). With 8 bases removed from V and 2 bases from J, the gap between germline ends came to 12 bases. The CDR3 spans 14 residues. Germline values: CDR1 MDHEN, CDR2 SYDVKM.

This clone occurred many times. The chain combines TRBV7-9 with TRBJ2-7; 10 bases are a match to TRBD1. Germline-derived CDR1 and CDR2 are SEHNR and FQNEAQ (reference sequence). This CDR3 spans 17 amino acids. After removal of 5 bases from V and 3 bases from J, the junction contained 13 bases not matched to a gene. The CDR3 is CASSDTPGGTGDYEQYF. DNA for the CDR3: TGTGCCAGCAGCGACACGCCCGGCGGGACAGGGGACTACGAGCAGTACTTC. Full variable domain (rest looked up from reference TRBV7-9 and TRBJ2-7): DTGVSQNPRHKITKRGQNVTFRCDPISEHNRLYWYRQTLGQGPEFLTYFQNEAQLEKSRLLSDRFSAERPKGSFSTLEIQRTEQGDSAMYLCASSDTPGGTGDYEQYFGPGTRLTVT.

The J gene is TRBJ2-4, the V gene TRBV9; 14 nucleotides align to TRBD2. The CDR3 extends over 20 amino acids. V was pared by 3 bases and J by 0 bases, with 11 bases of the junction left unmatched. Germline CDR1 and CDR2: SGDLS and YYNGEE. CDR3 residues: CASSAQGLAGADLAKNIQYF. In DNA form, the CDR3 reads TGTGCCAGCAGCGCCCAGGGACTAGCGGGGGCGGATCTAGCCAAAAACATTCAGTACTTC. The whole variable domain, filled in from reference TRBV9 and TRBJ2-4, reads DSGVTQTPKHLITATGQRVTLRCSPRSGDLSVYWYQQSLDQGLQFLIQYYNGEERAKGNILERFSAQQFPDLHSELNLSSLELGDSALYFCASSAQGLAGADLAKNIQYFGAGTRLSVL.

The gene calls are TRBV28 and TRBJ1-6; D is perhaps TRBD1 (5 bases). Germline V CDR1 and CDR2: MDHEN, SYDVKM. The CDR3 covers 15 residues. With 9 bases removed from V and 1 base from J, the gap between germline ends came to 13 bases. CDR3 sequence: CARKGHQSYNSPLHF. The CDR3 DNA sequence: TGTGCCAGAAAAGGACATCAGTCCTATAATTCACCCCTCCACTTT. The full variable domain, in which reference TRBV28 and TRBJ1-6 provide the parts outside the CDR3, is DVKVTQSSRYLVKRTGEKVFLECVQDMDHENMFWYRQDPGLGLRLIYFSYDVKMKEKGDIPEGYSVSREKKERFSLILESASTNQTSMYLCARKGHQSYNSPLHFGNGTRLTVT.

This chain links TRBV12-5 with TRBJ2-7; D remains ambiguous. This CDR3 region has 13 residues. V was pared by 1 base and J by 2 bases, with 6 bases between. In germline, CDR1 is LGHNT, CDR2 FRNRAP. The CDR3 is CASGLGAPYEQYF. In DNA, the CDR3 is TGTGCTAGTGGTTTGGGGGCACCCTACGAGCAGTACTTC.

The CDR3 coding sequence is TGTGCCAGCAGGCGGACCGGGACAGGGACCACTGAAGCTTTCTTT. Protein sequence: CASRRTGTGTTEAFF. The chain has TRBV6-5 and TRBJ1-1; 9 nucleotides agree with TRBD1. The CDR3 is made up of 15 amino acids. V was clipped by 6 bases and J by 4 bases; unmatched bases: 9. Germline V gene data show CDR1 as MNHEY and CDR2 as SVGAGI.

The chain joins TRBV5-1 to TRBJ1-1; a possible D gene is TRBD1 (5 bases). Germline lookup yields CDR1 SGHRS and CDR2 YFSETQ. The CDR3 is 14 amino acids. Trimming pared 1 base from V and 1 base from J, leaving 8 bases between. The CDR3 DNA sequence: TGCGCCAGCAGCTTGACACAGGAGAACACTGAAGCTTTCTTT. The encoded protein is CASSLTQENTEAFF.

This clone came up a few times. V gene TRBV4-3 combines with J gene TRBJ2-2; 7 nucleotides agree with TRBD1. From germline, CDR1 is LGHNA and CDR2 YSLEER. V was clipped by 4 bases and J by 4 bases; unmatched bases: 3. The CDR3 runs to 14 residues. CDR3 loop: CASSPGTATGELFF. Written as DNA, the CDR3 is TGCGCCAGCAGCCCCGGGACAGCCACCGGGGAGCTGTTTTTT.